Included here is one TCR beta chain sequence, with context. From germline, CDR1 is SGHDT and CDR2 YYEEEE. This CDR3 comprises 14 residues. The germline V and J ends were trimmed by 0 bases and 7 bases, with 13 bases remaining between them. The source of the sample is a study of blood T cell repertoires in COVID-19. Study context: The origin of the acute and convalescent COVID-19 samples was the United States, Italy and Spain. Sources were T cells, B-cell-depleted T cells, or PBMCs; the material itself was cDNA or gDNA.

How the authors handled the data: Amplification of reference gene primers provided the estimated nucleated cell counts. TCRdb's table, derived via immunoSEQ multiplex PCR, lists solely in-frame clones and lacks some. The DNA was the basis for D and trimming; V, J and clone size are from that table. The sample holds about 200,000 clones, 80% seen once. This receptor was obtained from a woman between 70 and 85 years old with acute or convalescent COVID-19. V gene TRBV5-6 combines with J gene TRBJ2-5, with a possible D match to TRBD2 (6 bases). The sample consisted of peripheral blood. CDR3 amino acids: CASSLVGGYVTQYF. CDR3 in DNA: TGTGCCAGCAGCTTGGTTGGGGGGTATGTGACCCAGTACTTC.